This TCR beta chain was profiled in a study of blood T cells in healthy people across ages (dated by TCRdb to 2013 to 2016). Turning to the overall study: In model experiments, template switching captured about one uniquely barcoded TCR beta cDNA molecule for every two T cells. The study measured age-related changes in TCR beta repertoire diversity using deep sequencing normalized with unique cDNA molecular identifiers. The donors were split into four age groups: young (average 16 years), middle-aged (nearly 40), aged (approximately 59) and long-lived (about 82). Donors of different ages were randomly distributed across sequencing lanes to avoid experimental bias. The study analyzed two additional independent replicas of 1 million unique cDNA reads from the same blood draw for two donors, one aged 18 to 29 and one aged 80 or older.

Findings and caveats that apply to the study as a whole: Since profiling was done on bulk unsorted PBMCs, naive and antigen-experienced compartments could not be conclusively compared. Estimates of total diversity from one million sequenced T cells were regarded as lower bounds and underestimates. A strong correlation was found between observed TCR beta diversity and the percentage of naive T cells measured by flow cytometry. Compared with the aged group, more naive CD4+ T cells, fewer expanded clones and increased TCR diversity were shown by the long-lived group, suggesting age selection. Observed TCR beta diversity per million T cells fell roughly linearly with age, and a significant reduction was already apparent by age roughly 40. The CMV infection status of donors was not known, potentially confounding age-related changes in expanded clonotypes.

This clonotype was recorded only once. What antigen it recognizes has not been identified. There are no base qualities to consult, and no much larger clone falls within one base. Library preparation employed 5' RACE. Sequenced on an Illumina HiSeq 2500. A second PCR of 7 to 11 cycles was run with a J-beta primer mix and a sample-barcoded 5' primer. A template-switch 5' adaptor carrying 12 random nucleotides introduced a unique molecular identifier onto each TCR beta cDNA molecule. Each sample yielded at least 3 million CDR3-containing paired-end reads. First-strand cDNA was synthesized from all RNA with the Mint cDNA synthesis kit, primed by a TRBC-specific oligonucleotide. Following uracil-DNA glycosylase treatment, all cDNA underwent a first 18-cycle PCR with the universal primers M1SS and BC2_uni_R. The authors processed their data as follows. For normalization, 1 million high-quality reads, each with a distinct molecular identifier, were randomly selected from each sample. Instead of being binned into consensus sequences, reads with shared molecular identifiers were discarded. MiTCR, run with a Q25 quality threshold and the strictest error-elimination algorithm, handled CDR3 identification, clonotype clustering and error correction. A nonparametric unseen species model using Euler transformation provided a lower-bound estimate of total TCR beta diversity. In TCRdb, the public reads were trimmed at Q25 with fastp and aligned with MiXCR, with productive beta chains retained. Entries are consolidated by CDR3 protein sequence, retaining the most common genes and DNA. TCRdb, not the authors, supplied the V and J calls. Across this sample there are about 1.4 million distinct CDR3 sequences, with approximately 59% seen only once. Clones ranked in the top ten supply approximately 7% of the sample.

The CDR3 numbers 15 residues from cysteine through phenylalanine. Kept here is only the CDR3 DNA, which spans 45 bases and is read in frame from base 1. The germline V gene (reference sequence) yields DFQATT for CDR1 and SNEGSKA for CDR2. V and J are trimmed by 0 bases and 0 bases, and the gene matches miss 2 bases of the junction. Systemically healthy Caucasian individuals from Russia, approximately 39 in total and aged about 6 to 95 years, were included as donors. Approximately 10 milliliters of peripheral blood were collected from each donor into EDTA-treated Vacutainer tubes. Ficoll-Paque density-gradient centrifugation was used to isolate PBMCs, with at least 6.5 million per sample. Trizol reagent was used to extract total RNA from the PBMCs, yielding at least 5.5 micrograms per sample. The percentages of naive CD45RAhigh/CD27high T cells were determined by flow cytometry on a PBMC aliquot from every donor.

This clonotype was sampled from a young man in good health. The sample comprised blood. The rearrangement combines TRBV20-1 with TRBJ2-1; 7 of the junction bases match TRBD2. CDR3 reads: CSARDGGDSYNEQFF. The DNA sequence is given as TGCAGTGCTAGAGATGGGGGGGACTCCTACAATGAGCAGTTCTTC.